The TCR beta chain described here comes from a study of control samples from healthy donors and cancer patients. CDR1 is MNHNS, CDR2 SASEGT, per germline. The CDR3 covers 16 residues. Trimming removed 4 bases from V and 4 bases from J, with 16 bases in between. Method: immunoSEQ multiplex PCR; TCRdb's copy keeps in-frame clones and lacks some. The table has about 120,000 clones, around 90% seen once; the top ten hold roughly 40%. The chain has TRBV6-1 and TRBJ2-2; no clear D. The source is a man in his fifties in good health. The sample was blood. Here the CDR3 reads CASSARPLRSTGELFF. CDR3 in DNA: TGTGCCAGCAGTGCCCGTCCGCTCAGGAGCACCGGGGAGCTGTTTTTT.